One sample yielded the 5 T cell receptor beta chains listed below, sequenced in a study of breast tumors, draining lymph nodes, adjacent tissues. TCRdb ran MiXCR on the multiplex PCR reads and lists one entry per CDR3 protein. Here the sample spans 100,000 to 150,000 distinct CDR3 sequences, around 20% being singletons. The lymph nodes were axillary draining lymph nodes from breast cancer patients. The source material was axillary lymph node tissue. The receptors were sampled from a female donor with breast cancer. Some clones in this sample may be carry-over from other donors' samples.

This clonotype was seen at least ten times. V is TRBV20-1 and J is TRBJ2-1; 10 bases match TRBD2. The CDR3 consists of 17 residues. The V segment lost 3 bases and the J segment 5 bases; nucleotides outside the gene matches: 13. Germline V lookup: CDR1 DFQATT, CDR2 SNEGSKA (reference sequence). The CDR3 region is CSASPYRTSGIDNEQFF. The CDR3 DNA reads TGCAGTGCTAGTCCCTACCGGACTAGCGGTATTGACAATGAGCAGTTCTTC.

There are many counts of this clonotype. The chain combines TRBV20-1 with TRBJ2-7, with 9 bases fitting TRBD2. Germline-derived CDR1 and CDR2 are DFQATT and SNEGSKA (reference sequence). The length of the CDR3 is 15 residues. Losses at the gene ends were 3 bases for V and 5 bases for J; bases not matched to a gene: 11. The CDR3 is CSARLAGRSNHEQYF. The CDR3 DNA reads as TGCAGTGCTAGGCTAGCGGGGCGATCGAACCACGAGCAGTACTTC.

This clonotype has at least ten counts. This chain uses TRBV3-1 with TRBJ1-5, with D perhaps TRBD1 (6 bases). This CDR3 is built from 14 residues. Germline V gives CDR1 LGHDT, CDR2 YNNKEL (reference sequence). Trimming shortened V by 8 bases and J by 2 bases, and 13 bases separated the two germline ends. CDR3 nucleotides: TGTGCCAGCGGGTGGGGGCAAGGCAATCAGCCCCAGCATTTT. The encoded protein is CASGWGQGNQPQHF.

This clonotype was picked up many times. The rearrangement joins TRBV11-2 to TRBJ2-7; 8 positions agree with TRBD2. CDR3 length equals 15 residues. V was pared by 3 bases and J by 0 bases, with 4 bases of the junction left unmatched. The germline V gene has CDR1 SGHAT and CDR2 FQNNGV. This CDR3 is CASSFTGGASYEQYF. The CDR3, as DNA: TGTGCCAGCAGCTTCACCGGGGGGGCCTCCTACGAGCAGTACTTC.

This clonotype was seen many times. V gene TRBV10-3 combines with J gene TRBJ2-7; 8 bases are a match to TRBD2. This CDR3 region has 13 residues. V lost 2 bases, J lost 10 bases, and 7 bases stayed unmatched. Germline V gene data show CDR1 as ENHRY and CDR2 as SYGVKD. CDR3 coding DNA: TGTGCCATCAGTGAGGTAGCGGGAAGGGAACAGTACTTC. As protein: CAISEVAGREQYF.